This TCR beta chain was captured by sequencing in a study of blood T cell repertoires in COVID-19. Across the whole study: PBMCs, B-cell-depleted T cells, or T cells were the source of the cDNA or gDNA that made up the material.

The age range of participants was 18 to 89 years, with residence in more than 20 US areas. Which cohort a participant joined came from the clinical history participants gave. Profiling relied on immunoSEQ multiplex PCR, and the TCRdb table lists in-frame clones only, not all of them. The table has 250,000 to 300,000 clones, 88% seen once. This CDR3 spans 15 amino acids. The V segment lost 1 base and the J segment 6 bases; nucleotides outside the gene matches: 7. Germline V gene sequence: CDR1 MNHEY, CDR2 SMNVEV (reference sequence). This sequence joins TRBV27 and TRBJ1-2; 8 nucleotides align to TRBD1. The sample consisted of PBMCs or T cells enriched from blood (not recorded which). This TCR was recovered from a woman aged 30 to 39 who had recovered from COVID-19. This chain's CDR3 is CASSLLPTGEDGYTF. DNA of the CDR3: TGTGCCAGCAGTTTATTGCCGACAGGGGAGGATGGCTACACCTTC.